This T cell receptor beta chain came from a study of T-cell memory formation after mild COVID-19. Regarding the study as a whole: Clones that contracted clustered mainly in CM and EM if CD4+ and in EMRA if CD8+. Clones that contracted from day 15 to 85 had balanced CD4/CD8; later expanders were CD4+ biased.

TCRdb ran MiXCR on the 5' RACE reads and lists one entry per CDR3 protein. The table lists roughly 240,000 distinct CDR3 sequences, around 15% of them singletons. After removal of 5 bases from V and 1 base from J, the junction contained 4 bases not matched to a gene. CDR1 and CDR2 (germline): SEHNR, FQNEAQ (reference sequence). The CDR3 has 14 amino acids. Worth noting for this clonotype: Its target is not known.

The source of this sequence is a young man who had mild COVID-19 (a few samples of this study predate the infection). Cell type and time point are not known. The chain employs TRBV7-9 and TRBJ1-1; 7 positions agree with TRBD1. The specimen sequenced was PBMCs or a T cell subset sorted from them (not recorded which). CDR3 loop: CASSLQGPNTEAFF. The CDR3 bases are TGTGCCAGCAGCCTACAGGGGCCGAACACTGAAGCTTTCTTT.